These 10 T cell receptor beta chains were all obtained from the same sample, sequenced in a study of shared clonotypes between healthy human individuals. Sequenced by immunoSEQ multiplex PCR; TCRdb stores in-frame clones only, minus some. The table lists roughly 500,000 clones, approximately 95% of them singletons. What was sequenced was naive CD4+ T cells sorted from blood. Specified subset: CD45RA+ positively selected. The source of these receptors is a woman aged 30 to 39 in good health.

The chain joins TRBV6-1 to TRBJ2-7, with 9 bases fitting TRBD2. Germline V gene sequence: CDR1 MNHNS, CDR2 SASEGT. V lost 1 base and J lost 1; bases outside the gene matches: 2. This CDR3 is 15 amino acids long. In nucleotides, the CDR3 is TGTGCCAGCAGTGAAGGTAGCGGGAGATCCTACGAGCAGTACTTC. Amino acid sequence: CASSEGSGRSYEQYF.

The chain is built from TRBV10-2 and TRBJ1-3; D not certain. The CDR3 has 16 amino acids. From germline, CDR1 is WSHSY and CDR2 SAAADI. V shed 2 bases and J shed 0 bases, with 11 bases lying between them. CDR3 amino acids: CASSEADKISGNTIYF. The CDR3 nucleotides read TGCGCCAGCAGTGAGGCAGACAAAATCTCTGGAAACACCATATATTTT.

The genes are TRBV25-1 and TRBJ1-1, with D unresolved. V was cut by 4 bases and J by 1 base, with 10 bases left in between. The CDR3 contains 14 residues. Looked up from germline, CDR1 is MGHDK and CDR2 is SYGVNS. CDR3: CASSGYSSNTEAFF. The CDR3 DNA reads as TGTGCCAGCAGTGGGTACAGTTCGAACACTGAAGCTTTCTTT.

V is TRBV4-1 and J is TRBJ2-7; 9 bases map to TRBD1. V lost 2 bases, J lost 6 bases, and 8 bases stayed unmatched. The CDR3 has 15 amino acids. The V gene's germline CDR1 is MGHRA and CDR2 YSYEKL. The CDR3 sequence is CASSQLGQGVAEQYF. CDR3 in DNA: TGCGCCAGCAGCCAATTGGGACAGGGAGTTGCCGAGCAGTACTTC.

The chain joins TRBV6-5 to TRBJ2-7; D could derive from TRBD1 or TRBD2 (5 bases each). The CDR3 has 15 residues. Germline CDR1 MNHEY, CDR2 SVGAGI. Trimming pared 5 bases from V and 4 bases from J, leaving 18 bases between. CDR3 sequence (DNA): TGTGCCAGCAGTCCAACCGGGACCGCCGATTACGAGCAGTACTTC. This codes for CASSPTGTADYEQYF.

The gene calls are TRBV2 and TRBJ1-5, with 7 bases fitting TRBD1. After removal of 4 bases from V and 4 bases from J, the junction contained 4 bases not matched to a gene. Germline values: CDR1 SNHLY, CDR2 FYNNEI. The CDR3 covers 14 residues. For the CDR3, the DNA is TGTGCCAGCAGTGCCGGGACAGAGAATCAGCCCCAGCATTTT. It is translated as CASSAGTENQPQHF.

This chain uses TRBV11-2 with TRBJ2-7; 9 bases fit TRBD1. V lost 5 bases, J lost 3 bases, and 8 bases stayed unmatched. Germline V gives CDR1 SGHAT, CDR2 FQNNGV. This CDR3 spans 15 amino acids. This CDR3 is CASSIPDRGNYEQYF. The CDR3, as DNA: TGTGCCAGCAGCATACCTGACAGGGGGAACTACGAGCAGTACTTC. The full variable domain, completed using reference TRBV11-2 and TRBJ2-7, is EAGVAQSPRYKIIEKRQSVAFWCNPISGHATLYWYQQILGQGPKLLIQFQNNGVVDDSQLPKDRFSAERLKGVDSTLKIQPAKLEDSAVYLCASSIPDRGNYEQYFGPGTRLTVT.

This chain uses TRBV14 with TRBJ2-1, with 14 bases aligning to TRBD2. The CDR3 contains 19 residues. Germline CDR1 SGHDN, CDR2 FVKESK. V was pared by 4 bases and J by 9 bases, with 17 bases of the junction left unmatched. In DNA, the CDR3 is TGTGCCAGCAGCCGCCGACTAGCGGGAGGGCCGAGGGGCAATGGTGAGCAGTTCTTC. This encodes CASSRRLAGGPRGNGEQFF.

The V gene is TRBV7-9, the J gene TRBJ2-3, with TRBD2 matching 9 bases. J gave up 14 bases and V 1 base, and 10 bases lay outside the gene matches. Germline loops: CDR1 SEHNR, CDR2 FQNEAQ (reference sequence). The CDR3 spans 14 residues. CDR3 loop: CASSLDGGRAPGYF. CDR3 DNA sequence: TGTGCCAGCAGCTTAGACGGCGGGAGGGCCCCCGGGTATTTT.

The rearrangement joins TRBV9 to TRBJ2-1; TRBD1 matches at 7 bases. The CDR3 spans 16 residues. After removal of 4 bases from V and 2 bases from J, the junction contained 9 bases not matched to a gene. Germline CDR1 is SGDLS and CDR2 is YYNGEE. This chain's CDR3 is CASSPRQGPPYNEQFF. DNA for the CDR3: TGTGCCAGCAGCCCTCGACAGGGACCCCCCTACAATGAGCAGTTCTTC.